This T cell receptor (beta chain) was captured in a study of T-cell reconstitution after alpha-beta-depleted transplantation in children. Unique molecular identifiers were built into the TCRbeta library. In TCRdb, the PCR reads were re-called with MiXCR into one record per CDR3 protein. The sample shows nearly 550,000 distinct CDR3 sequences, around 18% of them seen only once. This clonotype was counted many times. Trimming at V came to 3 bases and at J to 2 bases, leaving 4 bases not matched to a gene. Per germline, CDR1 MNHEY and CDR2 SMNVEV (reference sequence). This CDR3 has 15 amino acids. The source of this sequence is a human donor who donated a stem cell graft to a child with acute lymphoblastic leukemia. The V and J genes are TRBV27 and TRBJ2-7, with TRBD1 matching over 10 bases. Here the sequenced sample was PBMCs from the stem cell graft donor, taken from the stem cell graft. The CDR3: CASSLGTGVPYEQYF. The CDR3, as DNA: TGTGCCAGCAGTTTGGGGACAGGGGTCCCCTACGAGCAGTACTTC.